This entry lists 7 T cell receptor beta chains sequenced from one sample in a study of blood T cell repertoires in COVID-19. Profiled with immunoSEQ multiplex PCR; TCRdb holds only in-frame clones, not every one. The sample includes 150,000 to 200,000 clones, 85% to 90% of them seen just once. Sequenced: peripheral blood. The receptors here all came from a man younger than 35 with active or convalescent COVID-19.

The chain joins TRBV30 to TRBJ2-6; weak D call: TRBD2 (6 bases). V shed 3 bases and J shed 0 bases, with 21 bases lying between them. There are 19 residues in the CDR3. In germline, CDR1 is GTSNPN, CDR2 SVGIG (reference sequence). CDR3 nucleotide sequence: TGTGCCTGGAGCGACGACTGGGCGGGGAAGAACTCTGGGGCCAACGTCCTGACTTTC. This gives the protein CAWSDDWAGKNSGANVLTF.

In DNA form, the CDR3 reads TGTGCCAGCAGCCCCCGGGGGGTAAACTATGGCTACACCTTC. Protein sequence: CASSPRGVNYGYTF. This rearrangement joins TRBV9 to TRBJ1-2; weak D call: TRBD1 (5 bases). This CDR3 is built from 14 residues. From germline, CDR1 is SGDLS and CDR2 YYNGEE. The germline V and J ends were trimmed by 4 bases and 2 bases, with 12 bases remaining between them.

The chain links TRBV24-1 to TRBJ2-2; tentatively, D is TRBD2 (5 bases). The CDR3 length is 20 residues. V was pared by 3 bases and J by 3 bases, with 25 bases between. Per the germline V gene, CDR1 is KGHDR and CDR2 is SFDVKD. The CDR3 region is CATSDPGVLDGNRHTGELFF. In DNA form, the CDR3 reads TGTGCCACCAGTGATCCCGGGGTGCTAGATGGTAATCGACACACCGGGGAGCTGTTTTTT.

The chain joins TRBV28 to TRBJ1-1, with TRBD1 identical over 9 bases. The CDR3 covers 17 residues. CDR1 MDHEN and CDR2 SYDVKM come from the germline V gene. V shed 10 bases, J shed 1 base, and the junction held 16 bases outside the gene matches. The CDR3 here is CATDLILQGAGNTEAFF. CDR3 nucleotide sequence: TGTGCCACCGACCTCATACTACAGGGGGCTGGGAACACTGAAGCTTTCTTT.

The rearrangement uses TRBV14 and TRBJ2-5; TRBD2 aligns across 9 bases. Per the germline V gene, CDR1 is SGHDN and CDR2 is FVKESK. The CDR3 spans 16 residues. With 5 bases clipped from V and 5 bases from J, the junction kept 12 bases outside the gene matches. This CDR3 is CASSEGRLAGTETQYF. CDR3 nucleotide sequence: TGTGCCAGCAGCGAGGGGCGGCTAGCGGGAACGGAGACCCAGTACTTC.

This clone has only one observation. V gene TRBV5-1 combines with J gene TRBJ2-7, with D possibly TRBD1 on 5 matching bases. V was shortened by 0 bases and J by 3 bases, with 10 bases between the two germline ends. CDR1 SGHRS and CDR2 YFSETQ come from the germline V gene. This CDR3 spans 14 amino acids. CDR3 residues: CASSLGPGNYEQYV. CDR3 sequence (DNA): TGCGCCAGCAGCTTGGGTCCAGGGAACTACGAGCAGTACGTC.

V usage is TRBV15 and J usage is TRBJ1-3, with a weak D call TRBD1 (5 bases). Germline CDR1 reads LNHNV; CDR2 reads YYDKDF (reference sequence). The CDR3 covers 16 residues. V lost 0 bases, J lost 0 bases, and 9 bases lay in between. The CDR3 here is CATSRDRGVSGNTIYF. CDR3 sequence (DNA): TGTGCCACCAGCAGAGATCGGGGGGTCTCTGGAAACACCATATATTTT.